Below are 20 T cell receptor beta chains sequenced from a single sample in a study of CD4+ T cells in melanoma. Only in-frame clones appear in the TCRdb table, and some are missing; sequencing was by immunoSEQ multiplex PCR. The sample lists about 5,000 clones; 50% to 75% were seen once. Specimen: cells from a culture (not recorded whether cultured in vitro). All receptors come from a human donor with melanoma.

The chain couples TRBV12-3 or TRBV12-4 to TRBJ2-3; D not certain. The CDR3 loop spans 13 amino acids. With 1 base removed from V and 6 bases from J, the gap between germline ends came to 8 bases. This CDR3 is CASSLGSADTQYF. The CDR3 DNA reads as TGTGCCAGCAGTTTAGGGAGCGCGGATACGCAGTATTTT.

The V gene is TRBV4-1, the J gene TRBJ1-5; D is perhaps TRBD1 (5 bases). The CDR3 sequence is 16 residues long. V was trimmed by 0 bases and J by 3 bases, leaving 12 bases between them. The germline V gene encodes CDR1 MGHRA and CDR2 YSYEKL. The CDR3 reads CASSQDSTVINQPQHF. The DNA of the CDR3 is TGCGCCAGCAGCCAAGACTCGACAGTGATCAATCAGCCCCAGCATTTT.

The V and J genes are TRBV28 and TRBJ2-1, with a weak D call TRBD1 (6 bases). Germline CDR1 MDHEN, CDR2 SYDVKM. V lost 5 bases and J lost 8, with 10 bases in between. The CDR3 spans 12 residues. The CDR3 reads CASSQQGYEQFF. As DNA, the CDR3 is TGTGCCAGCAGTCAACAGGGATATGAGCAGTTCTTC.

Comments on this clone: An end of the junction does not agree with germline; a read error may underlie this. V gene TRBV7-7 combines with J gene TRBJ2-1, with D unresolved. The CDR3 runs to 12 residues. From germline, CDR1 is SSHAT and CDR2 FNYEAQ (reference sequence). The CDR3 region is CASSPDGNEQFF. The DNA for the CDR3 is TGTGCTAGCAGCCCAGACGGAAATGAGCAGTTCTTC.

The V gene is TRBV18, the J gene TRBJ1-2; TRBD1 matches 9 bases. After removal of 2 bases from V and 5 bases from J, the junction contained 3 bases not matched to a gene. CDR1 is KGHSH, CDR2 LQKENI, per germline. The CDR3 has 14 amino acids. The CDR3 bases are TGTGCCAGCTCACCATTGGGACAGGGATATGGCTACACCTTC. Amino acid sequence: CASSPLGQGYGYTF.

The chain combines TRBV4-1 with TRBJ2-7, with D maybe TRBD1 (5 bases). This CDR3 has 15 amino acids. Per the germline V gene, CDR1 is MGHRA and CDR2 is YSYEKL. Trimming removed 0 bases from V and 5 bases from J, with 14 bases in between. CDR3 protein: CASSQEDQGTNEQYF. The CDR3 bases are TGCGCCAGCAGCCAAGAGGACCAGGGAACTAACGAGCAGTACTTC.

By proportion, this clone is hyperexpanded. The chain recombines TRBV2 with TRBJ1-1; TRBD1 is a possible D gene (6 bases). The CDR3 extends over 16 amino acids. Germline V gene data show CDR1 as SNHLY and CDR2 as FYNNEI. V lost 6 bases, J lost 0 bases, and 17 bases lay in between. The CDR3 protein is CASRSYRTELNTEAFF. The CDR3 DNA is TGTGCCAGCAGGAGCTATAGGACAGAACTGAACACTGAAGCTTTCTTT.

The genes are TRBV5-1 and TRBJ2-1, with 9 bases that match TRBD2. Trimming cost V 0 bases and J 10 bases; bases outside gene matches: 8. The CDR3 runs to 15 residues. CDR1 and CDR2 from the germline V gene are SGHRS and YFSETQ. The CDR3 spells CASSLELRGGLEQFF. The CDR3 DNA is TGCGCCAGCAGCTTGGAGTTGCGGGGGGGCCTAGAGCAGTTCTTC. Complete variable domain (other parts from reference TRBV5-1 and TRBJ2-1): KAGVTQTPRYLIKTRGQQVTLSCSPISGHRSVSWYQQTPGQGLQFLFEYFSETQRNKGNFPGRFSGRQFSNSRSEMNVSTLELGDSALYLCASSLELRGGLEQFFGPGTRLTVL.

The rearrangement uses TRBV6-1 and TRBJ1-2; D is undetermined. Germline CDR1 is MNHNS and CDR2 is SASEGT. The CDR3 extends over 15 amino acids. V was shortened by 0 bases and J by 2 bases, with 10 bases between the two germline ends. The CDR3: CASSEALIANYGYTF. The CDR3 DNA follows: TGTGCCAGCAGTGAAGCCCTCATTGCCAACTATGGCTACACCTTC.

The table lists this clone with a few counts. V is TRBV5-1 and J is TRBJ1-3; 12 nucleotides align to TRBD1. V shed 4 bases, J shed 4 bases, and the junction held 3 bases outside the gene matches. CDR3 length equals 15 residues. Germline-derived CDR1 and CDR2 are SGHRS and YFSETQ. The CDR3 bases are TGCGCCAGCAGCGGGGACAGGGGGCTCGGAAACACCATATATTTT. Amino acid sequence: CASSGDRGLGNTIYF.

Relative to its sample, this clone is medium-sized. This chain links TRBV27 with TRBJ2-7; 8 bases agree with TRBD2. This CDR3 region has 16 residues. The V gene end was trimmed by 6 bases and the J gene end by 0 bases; junction bases not matched to a gene: 10. Germline V gene data show CDR1 as MNHEY and CDR2 as SMNVEV (reference sequence). The CDR3, as DNA: TGTGCCAGCAGCCAGGTAGCGGGGTACATCTCCTACGAGCAGTACTTC. Translated, it gives CASSQVAGYISYEQYF.

This clone showed up just once. The rearrangement joins TRBV15 to TRBJ2-1; TRBD2 agrees at 7 bases. Germline V gene data show CDR1 as LNHNV and CDR2 as YYDKDF (reference sequence). The CDR3 contains 15 residues. The trim removed 3 bases at V and 1 base at J, leaving 3 bases unmatched. CDR3 in DNA: TGTGCCACCAGCAGGCCGGGGGGATCCTACAATGAGCAGTTCTTC. Residues: CATSRPGGSYNEQFF.

The chain couples TRBV6-5 to TRBJ1-6; the match to TRBD1 covers 8 bases. The length of the CDR3 is 14 residues. V lost 7 bases to trimming and J lost 10 bases; unmatched junction nucleotides: 9. Looked up from germline, CDR1 is MNHEY and CDR2 is SVGAGI. CDR3 bases: TGTGCCAGCACCAACGGACAGGGAGGATCACCCCTCCACTTT. It translates to CASTNGQGGSPLHF.

CDR3 region: CASSTRATEAFF. CDR3 sequence (DNA): TGTGCCAGTAGCACCAGGGCAACTGAAGCTTTCTTT. V is TRBV19 and J is TRBJ1-1; weak D call: TRBD1 (5 bases). The CDR3 covers 12 residues. The ends were cut back, 6 bases at V and 5 bases at J, with 10 bases in the middle. Germline V gives CDR1 LNHDA, CDR2 SQIVND (reference sequence).

This chain uses TRBV7-3 with TRBJ2-4, with D perhaps matching TRBD2 (6 bases). V was clipped by 1 base and J by 0 bases, with 16 bases between them. Germline assignment: CDR1 SGHTA and CDR2 FQGTGA. The CDR3 runs 18 residues. The DNA for the CDR3 is TGTGCCAGCAGCTTAAACCTTTGGGGGGTACTAGCCAAAAACATTCAGTACTTC. The encoded protein is CASSLNLWGVLAKNIQYF.

This sequence joins TRBV10-3 and TRBJ1-2, with unresolved D. V lost 10 bases, J lost 1 base, and 13 bases lay in between. Germline V gene data show CDR1 as ENHRY and CDR2 as SYGVKD. This CDR3 is built from 13 residues. CDR3 sequence reads: CATGSSDNYGYTF. CDR3 nucleotide sequence: TGTGCCACCGGCTCCTCTGATAACTATGGCTACACCTTC.

This chain joins TRBV11-2 and TRBJ1-2; a possible D gene is TRBD1 (5 bases). Germline CDR1 is SGHAT and CDR2 is FQNNGV. Trimming removed 4 bases at V and 4 bases at J, with 16 bases between. This CDR3 spans 15 amino acids. The CDR3: CASSSDVGEGYGYTF. Here the CDR3 DNA reads TGTGCCAGCAGCTCCGATGTGGGGGAGGGCTATGGCTACACCTTC. Full variable domain (remainder filled in from reference TRBV11-2 and TRBJ1-2): EAGVAQSPRYKIIEKRQSVAFWCNPISGHATLYWYQQILGQGPKLLIQFQNNGVVDDSQLPKDRFSAERLKGVDSTLKIQPAKLEDSAVYLCASSSDVGEGYGYTFGSGTRLTVV.

The chain uses TRBV7-2 and TRBJ1-1; D gene ambiguous. Germline assignment: CDR1 SGHTA and CDR2 FQGNSA. This CDR3 is 17 amino acids long. The V gene lost 1 base and the J gene lost 5 bases, with 20 bases spanning the gap. The CDR3 DNA sequence: TGTGCCAGCAGCTTAGGGCCCCTGGCCGACCTTACAACTGAAGCTTTCTTT. Encoded protein: CASSLGPLADLTTEAFF.

This chain uses TRBV3-1 (or the pseudogene TRBV3-2) with TRBJ2-1; tentatively, D is TRBD1 (5 bases). CDR1 and CDR2 from the germline V gene are LGHDT and YNNKEL (reference sequence). Trimming took off 4 bases at V and 5 bases at J, with 18 bases between the two ends. The CDR3 covers 16 residues. The CDR3 loop reads CASSRFPGNRDNEQFF. In DNA, the CDR3 is TGTGCCAGCAGCCGATTCCCAGGGAATCGTGACAATGAGCAGTTCTTC.

The gene calls are TRBV6-5 and TRBJ2-3; D remains unclear. The V gene lost 5 bases and the J gene lost 1 base, with 7 bases spanning the gap. The V gene's germline CDR1 is MNHEY and CDR2 SVGAGI. This CDR3 region has 13 residues. Here the CDR3 DNA reads TGTGCCAGCAGTCGGACGCGCACAGATACGCAGTATTTT. Translated: CASSRTRTDTQYF.